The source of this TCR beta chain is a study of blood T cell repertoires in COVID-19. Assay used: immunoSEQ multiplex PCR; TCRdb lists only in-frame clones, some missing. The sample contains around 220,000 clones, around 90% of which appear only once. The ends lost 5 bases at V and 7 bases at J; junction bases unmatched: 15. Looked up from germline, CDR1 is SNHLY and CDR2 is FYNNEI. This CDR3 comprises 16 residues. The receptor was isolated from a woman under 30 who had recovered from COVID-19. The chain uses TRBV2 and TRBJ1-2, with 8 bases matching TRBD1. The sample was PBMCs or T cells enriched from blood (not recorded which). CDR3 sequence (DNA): TGTGCCAGCAGTCGAAGGACAGGGAGATTAGGTAGTGGCTACACCTTC. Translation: CASSRRTGRLGSGYTF.